The T cell receptor (beta chain) described here comes from a study of shared clonotypes between healthy human individuals. The wider study: Those who served as donors were a couple of women and three men between the ages of 18 and 49.

The donors, all of them Caucasian adults, lived in Nashville, Tennessee. Genomic DNA for unsorted samples, which was extracted with the QIAamp DNA Blood Mini kit, came from about 90 million PBMCs. The V segment lost 4 bases and the J segment 1 base; nucleotides outside the gene matches: 5. Germline-derived CDR1 and CDR2 are SGHRS and YFSETQ. The CDR3 is made up of 14 amino acids. Loaded into unsorted PBMC replicate PCRs was roughly 310 ng DNA, about 30,000 T cell genomes. Profiled with immunoSEQ multiplex PCR; TCRdb holds only in-frame clones, not every one. The data hold roughly 500,000 clones, with around 79% observed a single time.

The source material was PBMCs. V and J are TRBV5-1 and TRBJ2-7; 7 positions match TRBD1. The TCR comes from a woman aged 40 to 50 in good health. Some clones in this sample may be carry-over from other donors' samples. CDR3: CASSTGDSSYEQYF. CDR3 coding DNA: TGCGCCAGCAGCACCGGGGACAGTTCCTACGAGCAGTACTTC.